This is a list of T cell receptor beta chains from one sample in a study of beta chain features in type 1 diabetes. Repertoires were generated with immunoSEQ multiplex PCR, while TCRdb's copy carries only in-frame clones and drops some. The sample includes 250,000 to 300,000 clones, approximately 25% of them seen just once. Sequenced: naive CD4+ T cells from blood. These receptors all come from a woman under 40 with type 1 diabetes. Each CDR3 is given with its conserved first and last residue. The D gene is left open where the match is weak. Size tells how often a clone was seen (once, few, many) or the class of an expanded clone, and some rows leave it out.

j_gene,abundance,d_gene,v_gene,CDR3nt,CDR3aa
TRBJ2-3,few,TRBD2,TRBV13,TGTGCCAGCAGTTACGCGACTAGCGGGAGGAATACGCAGTATTTT,CASSYATSGRNTQYF
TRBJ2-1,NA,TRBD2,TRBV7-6,TGTGCCAGCAGCAGTCTGGTAGCGGGGGGGAATGAGCAGTTCTTC,CASSSLVAGGNEQFF
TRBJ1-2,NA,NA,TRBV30,TGTGCCTGGAGCGCCAAGAGCTATGGCTACACCTTC,CAWSAKSYGYTF
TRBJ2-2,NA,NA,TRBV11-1,TGTGCCAGCAGCTTCCCAGCAGGGGCTACCGGGGAGCTGTTTTTT,CASSFPAGATGELFF
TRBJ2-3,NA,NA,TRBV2,TGTGCCAGCAGCCTCGAGTCTGGAGGGGATACGCAGTATTTT,CASSLESGGDTQYF
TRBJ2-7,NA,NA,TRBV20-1,TGCAGTGCTAGCGAGAAGCAGTACTTC,CSASEKQYF
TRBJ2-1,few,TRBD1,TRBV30,TGTGCCTGGAGCGATACAGGGGGCGCCTACAATGAGCAGTTCTTC,CAWSDTGGAYNEQFF
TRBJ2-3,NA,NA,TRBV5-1,TGCGCCAGCACGAGCGGAACTAGCACAGATACGCAGTATTTT,CASTSGTSTDTQYF
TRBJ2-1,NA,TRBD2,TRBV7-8,TGTGCCAGCAGCTTAGTGGGGAGGGCCGGCTACAATGAGCAGTTCTTC,CASSLVGRAGYNEQFF
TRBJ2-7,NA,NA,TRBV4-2,TGTGCCAGCAGCCAAGGCAGCGGGCCTTCCTACGAGCAGTACTTC,CASSQGSGPSYEQYF
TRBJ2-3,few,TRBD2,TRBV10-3,TGTGCCATCAGTGTTCGCCTAGCGGGAGCCTCGGATACGCAGTATTTT,CAISVRLAGASDTQYF
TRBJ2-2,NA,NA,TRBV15,TGTGCCACCAGCAGAGGGGCAGAATTAATCGGGGAGCTGTTTTTT,CATSRGAELIGELFF
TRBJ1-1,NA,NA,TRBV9,TGTGCCAGCAGCGTAGCTCGGGACTCGAAGGAAGCTTTCTTT,CASSVARDSKEAFF
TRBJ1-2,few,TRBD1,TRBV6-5,TGTGCCAGCAGTTACGTTGGACAGGGTTGGTATGGCTACACCTTC,CASSYVGQGWYGYTF
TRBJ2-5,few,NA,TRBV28,TGTGCCAGCAGTTCCTCCGGTGTCGCGGGGACCCAGTACTTC,CASSSSGVAGTQYF
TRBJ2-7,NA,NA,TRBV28,TGTGCCAGCAGTGCCATTCCTAGCTCCTACGAGCAGTACTTC,CASSAIPSSYEQYF
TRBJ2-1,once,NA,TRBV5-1,TGCGCCAGCAGCTTGCAGGGGATGTCCTACAATGAGCAGTTCTTC,CASSLQGMSYNEQFF
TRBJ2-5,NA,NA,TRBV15,TGTGCCACCAGAGGGGGTAACCAAGAGACCCAGTACTTC,CATRGGNQETQYF
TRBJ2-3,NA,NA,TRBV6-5,TGTGCCAGCAGTTTGGGGGGGGCGCCCCAAACAGATACGCAGTATTTT,CASSLGGAPQTDTQYF
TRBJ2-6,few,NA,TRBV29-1,TGCAGCGTTGACGGGAAGTCTGGGGCCAACGTCCTGACTTTC,CSVDGKSGANVLTF
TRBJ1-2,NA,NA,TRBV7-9,TGTGCCAGCAGCGTGCTGAGGGCTAACTATGGCTACACCTTC,CASSVLRANYGYTF
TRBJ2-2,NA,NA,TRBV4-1,TGCGCCAGCAGCCAAGTCCAGTCGAACACCGGGGAGCTGTTTTTT,CASSQVQSNTGELFF
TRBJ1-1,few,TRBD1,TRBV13,TGTGCCAGCAGCGGACGGATCAGGGGGTACACTGAAGCTTTCTTT,CASSGRIRGYTEAFF
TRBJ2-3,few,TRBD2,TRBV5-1,TGCGCCAGCAGCGCCGGGCTAGCGGGAGTTGCAGATACGCAGTATTTT,CASSAGLAGVADTQYF
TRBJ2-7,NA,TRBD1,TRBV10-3,TGTGCCATCAGCCGGGACAGTGCCTACGAGCAGTACTTC,CAISRDSAYEQYF
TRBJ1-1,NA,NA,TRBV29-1,TGCAGCGTTGAAGTTGGCGGGAACACTGAAGCTTTCTTT,CSVEVGGNTEAFF
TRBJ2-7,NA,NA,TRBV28,TGTGCCAGCGGACGGGACAACTCCTACGAGCAGTACTTC,CASGRDNSYEQYF
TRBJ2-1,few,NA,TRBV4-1,TGCGCCAGCAGCCAAACAGGCTACGACGGGGGTTACAATGAGCAGTTCTTC,CASSQTGYDGGYNEQFF
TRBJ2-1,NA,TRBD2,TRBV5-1,TGCGCCAGCAGCGGGACTAGCGGGAGTTACAATGAGCAGTTCTTC,CASSGTSGSYNEQFF
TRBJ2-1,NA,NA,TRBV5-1,TGCGCCAGCAGCTTGGGCCCCGGGACTTTAAATGAGCAGTTCTTC,CASSLGPGTLNEQFF
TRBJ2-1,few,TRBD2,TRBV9,TGTGCCAGCAGCGTAGTCCTAGCGGGAGGCCCCAATGAGCAGTTCTTC,CASSVVLAGGPNEQFF
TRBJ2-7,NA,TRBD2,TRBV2,TGTGCCAGCAAGCGGGAGGCCTACGAGCAGTACTTC,CASKREAYEQYF
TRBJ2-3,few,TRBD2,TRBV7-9,TGTGCCAGCAGCCTCGATTATAGCGGGGCCTTCCGGGATACGCAGTATTTT,CASSLDYSGAFRDTQYF
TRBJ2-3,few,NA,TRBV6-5,TGTGCCAGCAGTCCCGGTTTAGCGACAGATACGCAGTATTTT,CASSPGLATDTQYF
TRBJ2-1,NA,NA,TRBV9,TGTGCCAGCAGCGTAGCCATCGGCGGATACAATGAGCAGTTCTTC,CASSVAIGGYNEQFF
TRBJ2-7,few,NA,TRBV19,TGTGCCAGTAGTCCCCAGGGGTGGACCTACGAGCAGTACTTC,CASSPQGWTYEQYF
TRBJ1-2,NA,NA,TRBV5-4,TGTGCCAGCAGCCCCGTCGGGGGGGGCTACACCTTC,CASSPVGGGYTF
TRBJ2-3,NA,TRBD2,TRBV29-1,TGCAGCGTCGCGGGACTAGCGGGAGGGCCGGGGACAGATACGCAGTATTTT,CSVAGLAGGPGTDTQYF
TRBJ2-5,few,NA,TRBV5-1,TGCGCCAGCACAGGACAAGAGACCCAGTACTTC,CASTGQETQYF
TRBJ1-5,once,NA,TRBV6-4,TGTGCCAGCAGTTGGTCAGAAAATCAGCCCCAGCATTTT,CASSWSENQPQHF
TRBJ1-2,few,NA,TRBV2,TGTGCCAGCAGTCAGGGGTCGAACTATGGCTACACCTTC,CASSQGSNYGYTF
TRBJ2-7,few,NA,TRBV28,TGTGCCAGCAGTTTTATCTACGAGCAGTACTTC,CASSFIYEQYF
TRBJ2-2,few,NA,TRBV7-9,TGTGCCAGCAATTGGCCGAAAGGGAGCACCACCGGGGAGCTGTTTTTT,CASNWPKGSTTGELFF
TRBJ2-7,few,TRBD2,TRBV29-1,TGCAGCGTTGGGGGAGGGCGGGAGAGGTACGAGCAGTACTTC,CSVGGGRERYEQYF
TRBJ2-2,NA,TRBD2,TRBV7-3,TGTGCCAGCAGCCCGACTAGCGGGTACGGCGGGGAGCTGTTTTTT,CASSPTSGYGGELFF
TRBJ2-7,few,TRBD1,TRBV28,TGTGCCAGCAGTTTAACTTCGGGACAGGGGAAGCAGTACTTC,CASSLTSGQGKQYF
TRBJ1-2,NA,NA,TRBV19,TGTGCCAGTACGGTTGCGGGCCCAACTAACTATGGCTACACCTTC,CASTVAGPTNYGYTF
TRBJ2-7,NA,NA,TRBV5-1,TGCGCCAGCAGCCTCTCGGAGGGCCAGGTCGAGCAGTACTTC,CASSLSEGQVEQYF
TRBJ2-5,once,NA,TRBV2,TGTGCCAGCAGTGACCGGAGGGAAGAGACCCAGTACTTC,CASSDRREETQYF
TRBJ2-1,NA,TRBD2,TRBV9,TGTGCCAGCAGCGTCGGTAGCGGGAGCTACAATGAGCAGTTCTTC,CASSVGSGSYNEQFF
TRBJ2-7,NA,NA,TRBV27,TGTGCCAGCAGTTTACTTCAGTCTCTCTCCGAGCAGTACTTC,CASSLLQSLSEQYF